There are a few counts of the clone carrying this T cell receptor (beta chain). The sample is drawn from a study of blood T cell repertoires in COVID-19. Study-wide background: Acute and convalescent COVID-19 samples came from the United States, Italy and Spain.

The CDR3 consists of 13 residues. The germline gives CDR1 SEHNR, CDR2 FQNEAQ (reference sequence). The germline V and J ends were trimmed by 5 bases and 4 bases, with 11 bases remaining between them. TCRdb's copy holds only in-frame clones and misses some; the assay was immunoSEQ multiplex PCR. The sample holds 200,000 to 250,000 clones; about 89% are singletons and the top ten take roughly 5%. The sample consisted of peripheral blood. The receptor's source is a woman in her thirties or forties with acute or convalescent COVID-19. V gene TRBV7-9 combines with J gene TRBJ1-2, with a tentative D call TRBD1 (5 bases). The CDR3 reads CASSPDSSYGYTF. The CDR3 region has the DNA TGTGCCAGCAGCCCCGACAGTTCCTATGGCTACACCTTC. Filled out from reference TRBV7-9 and TRBJ1-2, the complete variable domain reads DTGVSQNPRHKITKRGQNVTFRCDPISEHNRLYWYRQTLGQGPEFLTYFQNEAQLEKSRLLSDRFSAERPKGSFSTLEIQRTEQGDSAMYLCASSPDSSYGYTFGSGTRLTVV.